The 24 T cell receptor beta chains listed next were all sequenced from one sample in a study of cytomegalovirus exposure and HLA in healthy donors. Data came from immunoSEQ multiplex PCR; TCRdb stores just in-frame clones and leaves some out. The repertoire holds 120,000 to 150,000 clones, with almost 90% as singletons. Sequencing was done on a sample of PBMCs. All receptors come from a woman in her late teens or twenties in good health and CMV-seropositive.

J is TRBJ2-5 and V is TRBV6-6; no firm D call. Germline V gene data show CDR1 as MNHNY and CDR2 as SVGAGI (reference sequence). CDR3 length: 14 residues. The V end was cut by 0 bases, the J end by 1 base, with 6 bases between. The CDR3: CASSYSEIQETQYF. As DNA, the CDR3 is TGTGCCAGCAGTTACTCGGAGATCCAAGAGACCCAGTACTTC.

The chain links TRBV28 to TRBJ1-2; 8 bases line up with TRBD1. This CDR3 spans 13 amino acids. The germline V gene has CDR1 MDHEN and CDR2 SYDVKM. The J segment lost 4 bases and the V segment lost 6 bases, leaving 4 bases of the junction unmatched. The CDR3 spells CASRTGGVYGYTF. Here the CDR3 DNA reads TGTGCCAGCAGAACAGGGGGGGTCTATGGCTACACCTTC.

This chain connects TRBV7-9 to TRBJ2-3; D gene unclear. V lost 3 bases to trimming and J lost 6 bases, with 13 bases between them. This CDR3 comprises 14 residues. Germline loops: CDR1 SEHNR, CDR2 FQNEAQ (reference sequence). In DNA, the CDR3 is TGTGCCAGCAGCTTTGAATTGGGCTGGGATACGCAGTATTTT. Residues: CASSFELGWDTQYF.

The chain is built from TRBV4-3 and TRBJ2-1; TRBD2 agrees at 13 bases. Trimming cost V 3 bases and J 6 bases; bases outside gene matches: 11. Germline loops: CDR1 LGHNA, CDR2 YSLEER. This CDR3 contains 18 residues. CDR3 in amino acids: CASSHAGTSGVPGNEQFF. The CDR3 coding sequence is TGCGCCAGCAGCCACGCCGGGACTAGCGGGGTCCCGGGCAATGAGCAGTTCTTC.

This chain connects TRBV30 to TRBJ2-1; TRBD2 aligns across 13 bases. CDR3 length equals 13 residues. Germline V gene sequence: CDR1 GTSNPN, CDR2 SVGIG (reference sequence). V gave up 6 bases and J gave up 10 bases; unmatched junction bases: 6. In DNA, the CDR3 is TGTGCCTGTGGACTAGCGGGAGTTTTAGAGCAGTTCTTC. The encoded protein is CACGLAGVLEQFF.

The chain carries TRBV7-6 and TRBJ2-7, with a tentative D call TRBD1 (6 bases). CDR1 is SGHVS, CDR2 FNYEAQ, per germline. Trimming stripped 0 bases from V and 2 bases from J, with 8 bases between. The CDR3 extends over 14 amino acids. The CDR3 DNA reads TGTGCCAGCAGCTTAGCACAGGGAACCTACGAGCAGTACTTC. Its translation is CASSLAQGTYEQYF.

Only a few counts were recorded for this clone. This chain uses TRBV29-1 with TRBJ2-3, with 8 bases fitting TRBD1. The V and J ends lost 3 bases and 1 base, in that order; junction bases with no gene match: 0. The germline gives CDR1 SQVTM, CDR2 ANQGSEA. This CDR3 spans 13 amino acids. In nucleotides, the CDR3 is TGCAGCGTTGAGACAGGGGGCACAGATACGCAGTATTTT. Translating gives CSVETGGTDTQYF.

This chain connects TRBV28 to TRBJ2-3; a possible D gene is TRBD2 (7 bases). V was pared by 3 bases and J by 5 bases, with 21 bases between. Germline-derived CDR1 and CDR2 are MDHEN and SYDVKM. This CDR3 contains 17 residues. CDR3 nucleotides: TGTGCCAGCAGTTTCTCCGTGGGGGGGCCGTCGGGAGATACGCAGTATTTT. This sequence encodes CASSFSVGGPSGDTQYF.

This clone was counted once. The chain combines TRBV9 with TRBJ2-3; 8 positions match TRBD1. J gave up 2 bases and V 3 bases, and 5 bases lay outside the gene matches. The germline CDR1 and CDR2 sequences are SGDLS and YYNGEE. The CDR3 covers 15 residues. In DNA form, the CDR3 reads TGTGCCAGCAGCGCCCACAGGGGGGACACAGATACGCAGTATTTT. It is translated as CASSAHRGDTDTQYF.

This chain uses TRBV30 with TRBJ2-3, with a possible D match to TRBD2 (6 bases). Germline V lookup: CDR1 GTSNPN, CDR2 SVGIG (reference sequence). Trimming stripped 4 bases from V and 4 bases from J, with 9 bases between. The CDR3 contains 12 residues. The CDR3 here is CAWTPSADTQYF. The CDR3 coding sequence is TGTGCCTGGACCCCTAGCGCAGATACGCAGTATTTT.

This clone was counted a few times. The chain employs TRBV30 and TRBJ1-5; D call uncertain. Trimming left V 0 bases short and J 0 bases short, with 3 bases between. The CDR3 totals 13 residues. Germline V gives CDR1 GTSNPN, CDR2 SVGIG (reference sequence). CDR3 in amino acids: CAWSVSSNQPQHF. The CDR3 DNA follows: TGTGCCTGGAGTGTCTCTAGCAATCAGCCCCAGCATTTT. Combining the CDR3 with reference TRBV30 and TRBJ1-5 gives the whole variable domain SQTIHQWPATLVQPVGSPLSLECTVEGTSNPNLYWYRQAAGRGLQLLFYSVGIGQISSEVPQNLSASRPQDRQFILSSKKLLLSDSGFYLCAWSVSSNQPQHFGDGTRLSIL.

The chain has TRBV30 and TRBJ2-6; D may be TRBD1 (5 bases). This CDR3 has 19 residues. Germline V lookup: CDR1 GTSNPN, CDR2 SVGIG (reference sequence). V was clipped by 4 bases and J by 0 bases, with 22 bases between them. This CDR3 reads CAWKKWGLLPFSGANVLTF. The CDR3 DNA reads as TGTGCCTGGAAGAAGTGGGGCCTTCTCCCATTCTCTGGGGCCAACGTCCTGACTTTC.

The rearrangement links TRBV5-1 to TRBJ1-1; 7 bases map to TRBD1. V trimming: 2 bases; J trimming: 4 bases; junction bases outside the gene matches: 8. The CDR3 covers 15 residues. Germline values: CDR1 SGHRS, CDR2 YFSETQ. DNA for the CDR3: TGCGCCAGCAGCTTCGATCCAGGGGGAGGCACTGAAGCTTTCTTT. This translates into CASSFDPGGGTEAFF.

This sequence joins TRBV28 and TRBJ2-7; 9 bases match TRBD1. Germline-derived CDR1 and CDR2 are MDHEN and SYDVKM. Trimming cost V 6 bases and J 2 bases; bases outside gene matches: 11. The CDR3 covers 16 residues. DNA for the CDR3: TGTGCCAGCAGCCCGATACAGGGGGCGAAAGCCTACGAGCAGTACTTC. Amino acid sequence: CASSPIQGAKAYEQYF.

The chain has TRBV29-1 and TRBJ1-2; D perhaps matches TRBD1 (6 bases). V was pared by 6 bases and J by 8 bases, with 22 bases between. CDR1 and CDR2 (germline): SQVTM, ANQGSEA. The CDR3 is made up of 14 amino acids. CDR3 protein: CSVGGTSQREGYTF. Here the CDR3 DNA reads TGCAGCGTGGGAGGGACATCCCAAAGAGAAGGCTACACCTTC.

The table lists this clone with a count of one. This chain uses TRBV2 with TRBJ1-1; D is unresolved. Looked up from germline, CDR1 is SNHLY and CDR2 is FYNNEI. The CDR3 has 13 amino acids. V lost 0 bases, J lost 8 bases, and 10 bases lay in between. The CDR3 protein is CASSEARLAEAFF. The CDR3 DNA follows: TGTGCCAGCAGTGAAGCGCGCTTAGCCGAAGCTTTCTTT.

V is TRBV6-1 and J is TRBJ2-3, with a tentative D call TRBD2 (6 bases). The CDR3 totals 15 residues. V lost 7 bases, J lost 0 bases, and 14 bases lay in between. CDR1 MNHNS and CDR2 SASEGT come from the germline V gene. The CDR3 DNA sequence: TGTGCCAGCATTTGGGGCGGGATGAGCACAGATACGCAGTATTTT. This sequence encodes CASIWGGMSTDTQYF.

This sequence joins TRBV6-1 and TRBJ2-7; D might be TRBD1 (6 bases). Per germline, CDR1 MNHNS and CDR2 SASEGT. The ends were cut back, 6 bases at V and 1 base at J, with 7 bases in the middle. There are 12 residues in the CDR3. This chain's CDR3 is CASSTGSYEQYF. CDR3 DNA: TGTGCCAGCAGCACAGGGTCCTACGAGCAGTACTTC.

This clone was picked up one time. The V and J genes are TRBV30 and TRBJ1-1; 8 nucleotides line up with TRBD1. There are 14 residues in the CDR3. Unmatched junction bases numbered 5, after V lost 1 base and J lost 4 bases. Germline CDR1 GTSNPN, CDR2 SVGIG (reference sequence). As DNA, the CDR3 is TGTGCCTGGAGTGCCCAAACAGGGGGCACTGAAGCTTTCTTT. It yields the protein CAWSAQTGGTEAFF. Using reference TRBV30 and TRBJ1-1 for the parts outside the CDR3, the full variable domain is SQTIHQWPATLVQPVGSPLSLECTVEGTSNPNLYWYRQAAGRGLQLLFYSVGIGQISSEVPQNLSASRPQDRQFILSSKKLLLSDSGFYLCAWSAQTGGTEAFFGQGTRLTVV.

This clone has more than one count but fewer than ten. The V gene is TRBV2, the J gene TRBJ1-5; D is possibly TRBD1 (5 bases). The CDR3 length is 15 residues. Germline V CDR1 and CDR2: SNHLY, FYNNEI. Trimming cost V 2 bases and J 6 bases, with 14 bases left between them. CDR3 nucleotides: TGTGCCAGCAGTGAACACCAGGGTCTAGGTCAGCCCCAGCATTTT. It is translated as CASSEHQGLGQPQHF.

Concerning this clone itself: This specimen includes other DNA sequences encoding the same CDR3. This chain uses TRBV20-1 with TRBJ1-1, with unresolved D. Germline V gene data show CDR1 as DFQATT and CDR2 as SNEGSKA (reference sequence). The CDR3 has 11 residues. The V end was cut by 3 bases, the J end by 1 base, with 3 bases between. CDR3 amino acids: CSARRNTEAFF. The CDR3 bases are TGCAGTGCTAGGCGGAACACTGAAGCTTTCTTT.

The rearrangement joins TRBV28 to TRBJ2-7; 8 bases are a match to TRBD1. The CDR3 totals 17 residues. With V trimmed by 3 bases and J by 1 base, 11 bases remained unmatched. Per germline, CDR1 MDHEN and CDR2 SYDVKM. The CDR3 sequence: CASSLLPGTGDSYEQYF. The CDR3 DNA is TGTGCCAGCAGTTTGTTGCCCGGGACAGGTGATTCCTACGAGCAGTACTTC.

V and J are TRBV7-9 and TRBJ2-1, with 12 nucleotides matching TRBD2. The CDR3 runs 18 residues. Germline V gene data show CDR1 as SEHNR and CDR2 as FQNEAQ (reference sequence). Unmatched junction bases numbered 12, after V lost 4 bases and J lost 5 bases. The CDR3 reads CASSSPSGRAAGDNEQFF. CDR3 coding DNA: TGTGCCAGCAGCTCCCCTAGCGGGAGGGCCGCGGGGGACAATGAGCAGTTCTTC.

This chain uses TRBV9 with TRBJ2-3; D call uncertain. Trimming removed 3 bases from V and 5 bases from J, with 7 bases in between. The germline gives CDR1 SGDLS, CDR2 YYNGEE. The CDR3 contains 12 residues. The CDR3 region has the DNA TGTGCCAGCAGCGCTTCAGGAGATACGCAGTATTTT. Its protein product is CASSASGDTQYF.